This entry describes one T cell receptor beta chain. What it binds is not known. Its ends do not fully match the called genes, so a read error is possible. The donors comprised healthy bone marrow donors. This specimen comes from a study of cytomegalovirus exposure and HLA in healthy donors. Study as a whole: There were some 81 million unique TCRs (from HLA-typed donors) in an early data release.

The PCR ran on 60 Vbeta and 13 Jbeta primers. TCRdb's copy holds only in-frame clones and misses some; the assay was immunoSEQ multiplex PCR. The sample records 150,000 to 200,000 clones, less than 90% being singletons. Germline V lookup: CDR1 GTSNPN, CDR2 SVGIG (reference sequence). The CDR3 spans 14 residues. Study-level points and caveats: In an earlier analysis, most TCR beta V segments were productive about 87% or about 30% of the time. Presence/absence analyses treated sequencing depth as roughly uniform across donors.

The receptor was derived from a boy aged 5-17 years in good health and CMV-seronegative. V is TRBV30 and J is TRBJ1-2, with D unresolved. The sequencing sample was made of PBMCs. The CDR3 here is CAWSGAWSNDGYTF. The CDR3 bases are TGTGCCTGGAGTGGAGCTTGGAGTAACGATGGCTACACCTTC.